The rows below give T cell receptor beta chains drawn from one sample of a study of T cell repertoires in cytomegalovirus infection. TCRdb fed the reads into MiXCR, producing one record per CDR3 protein. The sample has about 400,000 distinct CDR3 sequences; 15% to 20% are singletons. Input material: PBMCs. The receptors come from a human donor in good health (CMV status not recorded). Some clones in this sample may be carry-over from other donors' samples. The CDR3 runs from the conserved cysteine through the conserved F or W.

v_call	j_call	cdr3_length	cdr3_aa
TRBV7-2	TRBJ1-1	15	CASSLERTGVTEAFF
TRBV20-1	TRBJ1-3	16	CSARDDTLPWGNTIYF
TRBV7-2	TRBJ1-5	14	CASSYREGNQPQHF
TRBV29-1	TRBJ2-3	13	CSVDYLAADTQYF
TRBV7-2	TRBJ2-7	13	CASSSRQGGEQYF
TRBV2	TRBJ1-5	13	CASNGQYNQPQHF
TRBV7-2	TRBJ1-2	13	CASSPNRGAGYTF
TRBV12-3/TRBV12-4	TRBJ1-3	15	CASSLRAREGNTIYF
TRBV6-1	TRBJ2-7	15	CASSEGGPGYYEQYF
TRBV10-3	TRBJ2-1	11	CAISERGEEFF
TRBV7-4	TRBJ1-3	13	CASSLIVLDTIYF
TRBV12-3/TRBV12-4	TRBJ1-2	16	CASSYWTGGAPYGYTF
TRBV7-9	TRBJ2-3	15	CASSLGQGALDTQYF
TRBV29-1	TRBJ2-2	16	CSVETYYSANTGELFF
TRBV6-1	TRBJ2-1	14	CASNDPQSYNEQFF